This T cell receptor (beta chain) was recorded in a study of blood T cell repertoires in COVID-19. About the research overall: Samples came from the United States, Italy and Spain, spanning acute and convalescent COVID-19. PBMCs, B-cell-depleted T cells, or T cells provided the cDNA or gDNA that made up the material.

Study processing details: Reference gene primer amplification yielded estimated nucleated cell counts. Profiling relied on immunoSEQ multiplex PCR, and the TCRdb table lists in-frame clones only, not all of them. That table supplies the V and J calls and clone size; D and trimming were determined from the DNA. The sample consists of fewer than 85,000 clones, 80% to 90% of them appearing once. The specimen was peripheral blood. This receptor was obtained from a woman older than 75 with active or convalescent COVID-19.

The CDR3 DNA reads TGTGCCAGCACCGCACAACTAGCGGGGAACACCGGGGAGCTGTTTTTT. It specifies CASTAQLAGNTGELFF. The J gene is TRBJ2-2, the V gene TRBV7-9; 9 bases agree with TRBD2. J lost 1 base, V lost 7 bases, and 7 bases had no gene match. CDR3 length: 16 residues. CDR1 is SEHNR, CDR2 FQNEAQ, per germline (reference sequence).